The 25 T cell receptor beta chains in this list originate from one sample, sequenced in a study of OX40 agonist ivuxolimab in advanced cancers. Produced via immunoSEQ multiplex PCR; TCRdb's table is partial and in-frame only. The repertoire holds 100,000 to 150,000 clones, with approximately 90% as singletons. The source material was CD4+ or CD8+ T cells sorted from blood, sampled in a trial of the OX40 agonist ivuxolimab. Receptors were obtained from an adult with an advanced solid tumor such as melanoma, head and neck, liver or kidney cancer.

The chain employs TRBV19 and TRBJ2-7; TRBD1 matches 10 bases. The CDR3 has 15 amino acids. V lost 9 bases and J lost 3; bases outside the gene matches: 11. CDR1 is LNHDA, CDR2 SQIVND, per germline (reference sequence). CDR3 bases: TGTGCCAGCCCCTCCCGACAGGGGGCTAGCTACGAGCAGTACTTC. Residues: CASPSRQGASYEQYF.

The chain combines TRBV28 with TRBJ2-7; 8 bases are a match to TRBD2. J gave up 2 bases and V 4 bases, and 7 bases lay outside the gene matches. The CDR3 runs 15 residues. CDR1 and CDR2 from the germline V gene are MDHEN and SYDVKM. The CDR3 DNA reads as TGTGCCAGCAGTTCCAGGACTAGCCTACCCTACGAGCAGTACTTC. Translating it yields CASSSRTSLPYEQYF.

V and J are TRBV5-4 and TRBJ2-7; tentative D call: TRBD1 (6 bases). The CDR3 covers 13 residues. Germline assignment: CDR1 SGHNT and CDR2 YYREEE (reference sequence). V lost 4 bases and J 3 bases, leaving 11 bases between the germline ends. CDR3 nucleotide sequence: TGTGCCAGCAGCCCCACAGGGTTCTACGAGCAGTACTTC. Its translation is CASSPTGFYEQYF.

This chain connects TRBV6-4 to TRBJ2-1; D gene ambiguous. Germline CDR1 is MRHNA and CDR2 is SNTAGT. The CDR3 extends over 12 amino acids. Trimming took off 0 bases at V and 9 bases at J, with 6 bases between the two ends. The DNA for the CDR3 is TGTGCCAGCAGTGACTCGTGGGGTGAGCAGTTCTTC. Its translation: CASSDSWGEQFF.

This chain joins TRBV28 and TRBJ2-1, with 7 bases that match TRBD1. The J segment lost 0 bases and the V segment lost 4 bases, leaving 3 bases of the junction unmatched. Germline V lookup: CDR1 MDHEN, CDR2 SYDVKM. This CDR3 is 15 amino acids long. This CDR3 reads CASSSGTASYNEQFF. The CDR3 region has the DNA TGTGCCAGCAGTTCCGGGACAGCCTCCTACAATGAGCAGTTCTTC. The complete variable domain, with remaining parts taken from reference TRBV28 and TRBJ2-1, reads DVKVTQSSRYLVKRTGEKVFLECVQDMDHENMFWYRQDPGLGLRLIYFSYDVKMKEKGDIPEGYSVSREKKERFSLILESASTNQTSMYLCASSSGTASYNEQFFGPGTRLTVL.

This chain joins TRBV6-6 and TRBJ1-6; D is ambiguous. Trimming took 10 bases from V and 5 from J, leaving 9 bases between them. CDR1 is MNHNY, CDR2 SVGAGI, per germline (reference sequence). CDR3 length: 12 residues. Here the CDR3 DNA reads TGTGCCACTCTAGGAAATAATTCACCCCTCCACTTT. As protein: CATLGNNSPLHF.

The V and J genes are TRBV5-6 and TRBJ1-1; no clear D. The V gene's germline CDR1 is SGHDT and CDR2 YYEEEE. The CDR3 length is 14 residues. The V end was cut by 1 base, the J end by 6 bases, with 13 bases between. CDR3 DNA sequence: TGTGCCAGCAGCTTGTGGGGTCCCCAGGCTGAAGCTTTCTTT. Its translation: CASSLWGPQAEAFF.

CDR3 sequence reads: CASRPTTDRGDIQYF. CDR3 sequence (DNA): TGTGCCAGCAGGCCAACTACGGACAGGGGGGACATTCAGTACTTC. The V gene is TRBV6-5, the J gene TRBJ2-4, with 10 nucleotides matching TRBD1. Germline-derived CDR1 and CDR2 are MNHEY and SVGAGI. CDR3 size: 15 residues. The V segment lost 6 bases and the J segment 8 bases; nucleotides outside the gene matches: 10.

The chain combines TRBV7-3 with TRBJ2-1, with TRBD1 identical over 7 bases. Germline trimming cut 5 bases from V and 4 bases from J; bases unmatched to any gene: 14. The CDR3 loop spans 17 amino acids. Germline V gene lookup returns CDR1 SGHTA and CDR2 FQGTGA. DNA of the CDR3: TGTGCCAGCAGCCTACCTCCGGACGGGACAGCGTACAATGAGCAGTTCTTC. Amino acid sequence: CASSLPPDGTAYNEQFF.

The V gene is TRBV12-5, the J gene TRBJ2-5; possibly TRBD1 or TRBD2 for D (5 bases each). V dropped 2 bases and J dropped 9 bases, with 25 bases sitting between them. This CDR3 has 17 residues. Germline CDR1 reads LGHNT; CDR2 reads FRNRAP. The CDR3 DNA follows: TGTGCTAGTGGTTTGCCCGCAGGGACGGGACCCCCCGAGGCCCAGTACTTC. Amino acids: CASGLPAGTGPPEAQYF.

The chain combines TRBV7-9 with TRBJ1-1; tentatively, D is TRBD1 (6 bases). The germline CDR1 and CDR2 sequences are SEHNR and FQNEAQ (reference sequence). The CDR3 length is 14 residues. The ends were cut back, 5 bases at V and 4 bases at J, with 14 bases in the middle. The CDR3 bases are TGTGCCAGCAGCCCTCTTGGGGGGCCCACTGAAGCTTTCTTT. This gives the protein CASSPLGGPTEAFF.

The chain is built from TRBV2 and TRBJ2-3, with a weak D call TRBD2 (6 bases). V was cut by 6 bases and J by 2 bases, with 12 bases left in between. This CDR3 region has 14 residues. CDR1 and CDR2 from the germline V gene are SNHLY and FYNNEI. CDR3 in amino acids: CASRPGVATDTQYF. In DNA, the CDR3 is TGTGCCAGCAGGCCGGGGGTAGCCACAGATACGCAGTATTTT.

V gene TRBV6-6 combines with J gene TRBJ2-7, with TRBD2 as a possible D gene (5 bases). Germline CDR1 and CDR2: MNHNY and SVGAGI (reference sequence). Trimming took off 0 bases at V and 0 bases at J, with 9 bases between the two ends. The CDR3 runs 15 residues. The CDR3 DNA sequence: TGTGCCAGCAGTTACTCGTACGGGGACTCCTACGAGCAGTACTTC. Translated, it gives CASSYSYGDSYEQYF.

The genes are TRBV7-2 and TRBJ2-7, with D perhaps matching TRBD2 (5 bases). CDR1 is SGHTA, CDR2 FQGNSA, per germline. This CDR3 is 13 amino acids long. V shed 2 bases and J shed 7 bases, with 12 bases lying between them. CDR3 sequence: CASSLSGSREQYF. For the CDR3, the DNA is TGTGCCAGCAGCTTATCGGGATCTCGAGAGCAGTACTTC.

V usage is TRBV5-4 and J usage is TRBJ2-2; the match to TRBD2 covers 14 bases. This CDR3 comprises 18 residues. After removal of 4 bases from V and 5 bases from J, the junction contained 10 bases not matched to a gene. The germline V gene encodes CDR1 SGHNT and CDR2 YYREEE (reference sequence). CDR3 bases: TGTGCCAGCAGCAGGGGACTAGCGGGAGTGGTCGGAACCGGGGAGCTGTTTTTT. Its protein is CASSRGLAGVVGTGELFF.

The chain is built from TRBV7-2 and TRBJ1-5; D ambiguous. The V gene's germline CDR1 is SGHTA and CDR2 FQGNSA. The CDR3 extends over 16 amino acids. The V gene lost 0 bases and the J gene lost 0 bases, with 9 bases spanning the gap. The CDR3 region is CASSLASQDSNQPQHF. The CDR3 region has the DNA TGTGCCAGCAGCTTAGCTTCCCAGGATAGCAATCAGCCCCAGCATTTT.

The genes are TRBV6-5 and TRBJ1-2, with D hard to call. This CDR3 contains 12 residues. Germline CDR1 is MNHEY and CDR2 is SVGAGI. Trimming took 7 bases from V and 8 from J, leaving 14 bases between them. CDR3: CASISPPGGYTF. Written as DNA, the CDR3 is TGTGCCAGCATCTCCCCGCCCGGGGGCTACACCTTC.

This clone came up once. The chain uses TRBV28 and TRBJ1-6; 11 bases align to TRBD1. Germline V lookup: CDR1 MDHEN, CDR2 SYDVKM. With V trimmed by 3 bases and J by 10 bases, 5 bases remained unmatched. The CDR3 is 15 residues long. CDR3 amino acids: CASSLGTGGRSPLHF. DNA of the CDR3: TGTGCCAGCAGTTTGGGGACAGGGGGACGGTCACCCCTCCACTTT.

This chain uses TRBV18 with TRBJ1-1, with no clear D. Germline V gene sequence: CDR1 KGHSH, CDR2 LQKENI. The CDR3 runs 12 residues. The ends were cut back, 2 bases at V and 9 bases at J, with 10 bases in the middle. CDR3 DNA: TGTGCCAGCTCACCATTTGACCAAAAAGCTTTCTTT. It encodes CASSPFDQKAFF.

The count of this clone is one. CDR3 in DNA: TGTGCCAGCTCACCACCCGGCGATCAGCCCCAGCATTTT. Encoded protein: CASSPPGDQPQHF. This sequence joins TRBV18 and TRBJ1-5, with D unclear. CDR1 and CDR2 (germline): KGHSH, LQKENI. Trimming left V 0 bases short and J 5 bases short, with 5 bases between. The CDR3 has 13 amino acids.

This clone was found a few times. The rearrangement links TRBV4-1 to TRBJ1-5; tentative D call: TRBD1 (5 bases). V was trimmed by 6 bases and J by 6 bases, leaving 21 bases between them. CDR3 length equals 16 residues. Looked up from germline, CDR1 is MGHRA and CDR2 is YSYEKL. CDR3 region: CASSLSGPQAGQPQHF. The CDR3 DNA sequence: TGCGCCAGCAGTCTTTCGGGACCTCAAGCCGGTCAGCCCCAGCATTTT.

The chain uses TRBV27 and TRBJ1-1; no clear D. Trimming removed 5 bases at V and 0 bases at J, with 19 bases between. Germline values: CDR1 MNHEY, CDR2 SMNVEV (reference sequence). CDR3 size: 17 residues. This CDR3 is CASSVAATKRLNTEAFF. CDR3 DNA sequence: TGTGCCAGCAGTGTAGCCGCTACTAAAAGGTTGAACACTGAAGCTTTCTTT.

This chain links TRBV11-2 with TRBJ2-1; D possibly uses TRBD1 or TRBD2 (6 bases each). The CDR3 extends over 14 amino acids. Looked up from germline, CDR1 is SGHAT and CDR2 is FQNNGV. Between the trimmed V and J ends, which lost 7 bases and 5 bases, there was a span of 15 bases. Here the CDR3 reads CASTDYRVNNEQFF. The DNA of the CDR3 is TGTGCCAGCACGGACTACAGGGTGAACAATGAGCAGTTCTTC.

V and J are TRBV28 and TRBJ2-1, with 10 bases fitting TRBD1. This CDR3 has 14 residues. V lost 6 bases to trimming and J lost 5 bases; unmatched junction nucleotides: 4. The germline V gene has CDR1 MDHEN and CDR2 SYDVKM. Written as DNA, the CDR3 is TGTGCCAGCAGGAGACAGGGGGCTAACAATGAGCAGTTCTTC. This gives the protein CASRRQGANNEQFF.

In this sample, this clone turned up a few times. The chain has TRBV10-3 and TRBJ1-1; no clear D. The CDR3 spans 14 residues. Germline V CDR1 and CDR2: ENHRY, SYGVKD. V was pared by 3 bases and J by 0 bases, with 8 bases between. This chain's CDR3 is CAISDLTMNTEAFF. CDR3 coding DNA: TGTGCCATCAGTGATCTGACAATGAACACTGAAGCTTTCTTT.